Presented here are 8 T cell receptor beta chains from one specimen sequenced in a study of T cells in Graves' hyperthyroidism and ophthalmopathy. Amplification of TCR beta CDR3 regions was performed using RNA transcripts as template. The HTBI primer set drove a first-round RT-PCR of the TCR CDR3. MiXCR, run by TCRdb on the multiplex PCR reads, gives a single entry per CDR3 protein. The sample has about 250,000 distinct CDR3 sequences; about 24% are singletons. Sequencing was carried out using blood. Receptor source: a woman in her thirties or forties with Graves' ophthalmopathy.

This clonotype has ten or more counts. Sequence at one end of the junction differs from germline and may be a read error. The genes are TRBV20-1 and TRBJ2-5, with D unclear. The CDR3 runs 15 residues. Looked up from germline, CDR1 is DFQATT and CDR2 is SNEGSKA (reference sequence). The DNA of the CDR3 is TGCAGTGCTAATAATCCCCGGTCACCCCAAGGGACCCAGTACTTC. Translating gives CSANNPRSPQGTQYF.

This rearrangement joins TRBV4-2 to TRBJ1-6; D is possibly TRBD1 (5 bases). Germline CDR1 reads LGHNA; CDR2 reads YNFKEQ. The V and J ends lost 5 bases and 10 bases respectively, with 18 bases between them. The CDR3 runs to 15 residues. In DNA, the CDR3 is TGTGCCAGCAGCTTGGGGGTCAGGAGTGGATCACCCCTCCACTTT. Translating it yields CASSLGVRSGSPLHF.

This clonotype was recorded at least ten times. The chain has TRBV7-3 and TRBJ2-5, with 10 positions matching TRBD1. CDR1 SGHTA and CDR2 FQGTGA come from the germline V gene. Unmatched junction bases numbered 21, after V lost 5 bases and J lost 0 bases. There are 21 residues in the CDR3. The DNA of the CDR3 is TGTGCCAGCAGCCCCTCCTCCGGACAGGGGGGGGACCATATGTACCAAGAGACCCAGTACTTC. The encoded protein is CASSPSSGQGGDHMYQETQYF.

There are many counts of this clonotype. This sequence joins TRBV27 and TRBJ1-2; 10 bases line up with TRBD1. Germline V gives CDR1 MNHEY, CDR2 SMNVEV (reference sequence). The ends lost 5 bases at V and 7 bases at J; junction bases unmatched: 7. The CDR3 length is 14 residues. CDR3 in amino acids: CASSNPGQGFGYTF. In DNA, the CDR3 is TGTGCCAGCAGTAATCCGGGACAGGGGTTTGGCTACACCTTC.

DNA for the CDR3: TGTGCCAGCAGCTTCTCCAGGAAAAACACTGAAGCTTTCTTT. Its translation is CASSFSRKNTEAFF. This chain connects TRBV7-3 to TRBJ1-1; D is undetermined. CDR1 and CDR2 (germline): SGHTA, FQGTGA. The V gene lost 3 bases and the J gene lost 2 bases, with 10 bases spanning the gap. The CDR3 covers 14 residues.

This clonotype was observed at least ten times. The rearrangement uses TRBV27 and TRBJ2-2; D not resolved. The CDR3 totals 17 residues. Trimming removed 5 bases from V and 0 bases from J, with 16 bases in between. Germline values: CDR1 MNHEY, CDR2 SMNVEV (reference sequence). This chain's CDR3 is CASSVTPRAPNTGELFF. The CDR3 nucleotides are TGTGCCAGCAGTGTAACCCCTCGAGCGCCGAACACCGGGGAGCTGTTTTTT.

The sample holds a few counts of this clonotype. The gene calls are TRBV7-9 and TRBJ2-7, with D perhaps TRBD1 (5 bases). V lost 5 bases, J lost 4 bases, and 18 bases lay in between. CDR1 and CDR2 from the germline V gene are SEHNR and FQNEAQ (reference sequence). CDR3 length: 15 residues. The CDR3 bases are TGTGCCAGCAGCGCGGCATTGGGGCCGCCTTACGAGCAGTACTTC. Its translation is CASSAALGPPYEQYF.

The CDR3 DNA sequence: TGTGCCACCAGCAGAGATAAGTGGGGCGAGCAGTACTTC. This encodes CATSRDKWGEQYF. This chain joins TRBV15 and TRBJ2-7; the D is unclear. The CDR3 covers 13 residues. From germline, CDR1 is LNHNV and CDR2 YYDKDF (reference sequence). Trimming stripped 0 bases from V and 6 bases from J, with 9 bases between. The full variable domain, completed using reference TRBV15 and TRBJ2-7, is DAMVIQNPRYQVTQFGKPVTLSCSQTLNHNVMYWYQQKSSQAPKLLFHYYDKDFNNEADTPDNFQSRRPNTSFCFLDIRSPGLGDTAMYLCATSRDKWGEQYFGPGTRLTVT.